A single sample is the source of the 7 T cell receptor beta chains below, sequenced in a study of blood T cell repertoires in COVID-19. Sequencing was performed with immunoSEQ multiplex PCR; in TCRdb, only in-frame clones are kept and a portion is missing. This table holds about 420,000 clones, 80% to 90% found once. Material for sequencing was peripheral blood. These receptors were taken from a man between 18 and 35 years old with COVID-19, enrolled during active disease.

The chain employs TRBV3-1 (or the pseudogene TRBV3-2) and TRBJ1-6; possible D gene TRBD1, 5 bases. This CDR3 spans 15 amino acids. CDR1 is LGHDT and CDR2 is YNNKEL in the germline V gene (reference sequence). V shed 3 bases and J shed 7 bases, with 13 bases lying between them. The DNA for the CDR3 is TGTGCCAGCAGCCACAGGACACTGGACAATTCACCCCTCCACTTT. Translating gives CASSHRTLDNSPLHF.

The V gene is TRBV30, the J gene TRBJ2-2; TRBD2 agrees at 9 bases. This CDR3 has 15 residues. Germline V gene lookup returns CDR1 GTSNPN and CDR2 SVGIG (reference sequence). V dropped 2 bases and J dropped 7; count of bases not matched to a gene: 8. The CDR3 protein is CAWSRIAGAGGELFF. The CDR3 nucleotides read TGTGCCTGGAGTAGAATAGCGGGAGCGGGCGGGGAGCTGTTTTTT.

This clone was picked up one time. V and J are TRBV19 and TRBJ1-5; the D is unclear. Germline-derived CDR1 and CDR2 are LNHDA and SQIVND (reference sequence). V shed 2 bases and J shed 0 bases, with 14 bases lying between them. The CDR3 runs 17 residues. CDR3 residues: CASSISSRRGSNQPQHF. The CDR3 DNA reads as TGTGCCAGTAGTATATCCTCTCGGCGGGGTAGCAATCAGCCCCAGCATTTT. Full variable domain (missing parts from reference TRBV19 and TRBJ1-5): DGGITQSPKYLFRKEGQNVTLSCEQNLNHDAMYWYRQDPGQGLRLIYYSQIVNDFQKGDIAEGYSVSREKKESFPLTVTSAQKNPTAFYLCASSISSRRGSNQPQHFGDGTRLSIL.

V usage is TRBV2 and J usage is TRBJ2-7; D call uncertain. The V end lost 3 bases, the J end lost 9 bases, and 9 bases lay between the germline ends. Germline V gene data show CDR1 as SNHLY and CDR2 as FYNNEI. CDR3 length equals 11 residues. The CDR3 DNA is TGTGCCAGCAGTGACAACGCGCGGCAGTACTTC. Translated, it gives CASSDNARQYF. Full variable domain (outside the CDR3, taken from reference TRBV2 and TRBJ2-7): EPEVTQTPSHQVTQMGQEVILRCVPISNHLYFYWYRQILGQKVEFLVSFYNNEISEKSEIFDDQFSVERPDGSNFTLKIRSTKLEDSAMYFCASSDNARQYFGPGTRLTVT.

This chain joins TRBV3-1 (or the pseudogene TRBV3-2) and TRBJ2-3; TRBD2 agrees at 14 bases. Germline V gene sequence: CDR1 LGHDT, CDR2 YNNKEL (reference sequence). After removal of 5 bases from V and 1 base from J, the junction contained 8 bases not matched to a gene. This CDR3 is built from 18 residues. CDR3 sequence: CASSSRLAGGPGTDTQYF. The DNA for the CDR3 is TGTGCCAGCAGCAGTAGACTAGCGGGAGGGCCGGGCACAGATACGCAGTATTTT.

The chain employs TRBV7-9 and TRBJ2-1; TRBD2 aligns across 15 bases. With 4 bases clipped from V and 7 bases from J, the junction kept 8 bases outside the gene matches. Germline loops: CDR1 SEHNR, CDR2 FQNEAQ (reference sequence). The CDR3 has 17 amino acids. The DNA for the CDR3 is TGTGCCAGCAGCTCCCGGACTAGCGGGGGGGCCAGGAATGAGCAGTTCTTC. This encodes CASSSRTSGGARNEQFF. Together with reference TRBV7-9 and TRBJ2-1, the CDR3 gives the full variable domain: DTGVSQNPRHKITKRGQNVTFRCDPISEHNRLYWYRQTLGQGPEFLTYFQNEAQLEKSRLLSDRFSAERPKGSFSTLEIQRTEQGDSAMYLCASSSRTSGGARNEQFFGPGTRLTVL.

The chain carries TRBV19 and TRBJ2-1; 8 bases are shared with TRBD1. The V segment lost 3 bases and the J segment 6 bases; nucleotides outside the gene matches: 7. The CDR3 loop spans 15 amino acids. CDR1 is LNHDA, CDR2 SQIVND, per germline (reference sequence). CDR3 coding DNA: TGTGCCAGTAGTATCGGGACAGGTTTTCCCAATGAGCAGTTCTTC. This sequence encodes CASSIGTGFPNEQFF.